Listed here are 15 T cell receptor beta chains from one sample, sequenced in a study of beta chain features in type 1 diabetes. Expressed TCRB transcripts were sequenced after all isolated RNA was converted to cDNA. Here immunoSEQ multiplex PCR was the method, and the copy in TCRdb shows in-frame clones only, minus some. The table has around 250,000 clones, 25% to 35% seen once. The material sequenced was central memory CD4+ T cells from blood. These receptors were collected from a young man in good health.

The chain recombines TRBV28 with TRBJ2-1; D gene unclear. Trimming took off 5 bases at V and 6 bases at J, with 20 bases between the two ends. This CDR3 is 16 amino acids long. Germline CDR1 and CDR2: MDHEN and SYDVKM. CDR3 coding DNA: TGTGCCAGCAGTATGTTCGGGTCTAAACTGGCCAATGAGCAGTTCTTC. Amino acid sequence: CASSMFGSKLANEQFF.

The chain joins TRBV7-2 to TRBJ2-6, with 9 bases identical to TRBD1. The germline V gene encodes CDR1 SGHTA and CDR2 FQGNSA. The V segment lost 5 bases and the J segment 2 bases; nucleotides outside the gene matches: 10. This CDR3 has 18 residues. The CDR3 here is CASSPARTGVTGANVLTF. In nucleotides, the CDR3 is TGTGCCAGCAGCCCAGCTCGGACAGGGGTTACTGGGGCCAACGTCCTGACTTTC.

CDR3 nucleotide sequence: TGTGCCAGCAGCTACCGGGACAGGAGCACAGATACGCAGTATTTT. Its translation: CASSYRDRSTDTQYF. The chain recombines TRBV7-2 with TRBJ2-3, with 8 bases matching TRBD1. This CDR3 is 15 amino acids long. V gave up 4 bases and J gave up 0 bases; unmatched junction bases: 3. Per the germline V gene, CDR1 is SGHTA and CDR2 is FQGNSA. Supplemented by reference TRBV7-2 and TRBJ2-3, the full variable domain reads GAGVSQSPSNKVTEKGKDVELRCDPISGHTALYWYRQSLGQGLEFLIYFQGNSAPDKSGLPSDRFSAERTGGSVSTLTIQRTQQEDSAVYLCASSYRDRSTDTQYFGPGTRLTVL.

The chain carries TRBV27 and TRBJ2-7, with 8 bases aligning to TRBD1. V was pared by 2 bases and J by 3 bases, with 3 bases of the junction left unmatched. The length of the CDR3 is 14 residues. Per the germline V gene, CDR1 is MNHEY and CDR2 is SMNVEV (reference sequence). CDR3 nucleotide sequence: TGTGCCAGCAGTTTAGGCAGGGGGCTCTACGAGCAGTACTTC. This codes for CASSLGRGLYEQYF.

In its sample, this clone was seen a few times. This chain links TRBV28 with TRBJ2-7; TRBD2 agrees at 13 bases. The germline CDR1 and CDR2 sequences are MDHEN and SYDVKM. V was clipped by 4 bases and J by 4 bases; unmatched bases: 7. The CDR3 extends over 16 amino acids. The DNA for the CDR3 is TGTGCCAGCAGTTCATGGACTAGCGGGAGAGGGTACGAGCAGTACTTC. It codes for CASSSWTSGRGYEQYF.

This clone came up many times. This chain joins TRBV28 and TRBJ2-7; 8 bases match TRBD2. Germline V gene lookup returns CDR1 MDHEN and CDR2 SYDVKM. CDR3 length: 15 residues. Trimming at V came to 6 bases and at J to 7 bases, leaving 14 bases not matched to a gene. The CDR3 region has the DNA TGTGCCAGCAGACCTTCCAGCGGGGGATTTGGAGAGCAGTACTTC. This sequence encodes CASRPSSGGFGEQYF.

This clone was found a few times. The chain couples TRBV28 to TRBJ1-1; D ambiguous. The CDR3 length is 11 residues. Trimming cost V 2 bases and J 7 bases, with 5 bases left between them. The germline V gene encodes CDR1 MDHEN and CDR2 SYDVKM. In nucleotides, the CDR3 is TGTGCCAGCAGTTTACAGTATGAAGCTTTCTTT. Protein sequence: CASSLQYEAFF.

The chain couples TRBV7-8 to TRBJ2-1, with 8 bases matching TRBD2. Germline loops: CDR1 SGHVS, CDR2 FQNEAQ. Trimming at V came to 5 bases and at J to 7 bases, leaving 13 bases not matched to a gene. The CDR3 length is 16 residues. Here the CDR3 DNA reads TGTGCCAGCAGCCCGTCTAGAGGACTAGCCGTTAATGAGCAGTTCTTC. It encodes CASSPSRGLAVNEQFF. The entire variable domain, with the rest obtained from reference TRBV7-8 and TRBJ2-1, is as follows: GAGVSQSPRYKVAKRGQDVALRCDPISGHVSLFWYQQALGQGPEFLTYFQNEAQLDKSGLPSDRFFAERPEGSVSTLKIQRTQQEDSAVYLCASSPSRGLAVNEQFFGPGTRLTVL.

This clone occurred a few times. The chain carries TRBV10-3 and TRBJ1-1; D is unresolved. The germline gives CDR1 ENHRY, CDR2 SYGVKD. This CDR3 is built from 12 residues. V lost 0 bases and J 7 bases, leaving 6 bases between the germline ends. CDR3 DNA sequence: TGTGCCATCAGTGAGTCGGGCCTTGAAGCTTTCTTT. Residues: CAISESGLEAFF.

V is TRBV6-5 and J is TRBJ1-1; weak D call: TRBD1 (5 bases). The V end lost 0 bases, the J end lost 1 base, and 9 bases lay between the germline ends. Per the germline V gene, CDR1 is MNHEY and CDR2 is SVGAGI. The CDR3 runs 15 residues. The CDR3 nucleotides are TGTGCCAGCAGTTACTCGTGGGGGTCGAACACTGAAGCTTTCTTT. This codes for CASSYSWGSNTEAFF.

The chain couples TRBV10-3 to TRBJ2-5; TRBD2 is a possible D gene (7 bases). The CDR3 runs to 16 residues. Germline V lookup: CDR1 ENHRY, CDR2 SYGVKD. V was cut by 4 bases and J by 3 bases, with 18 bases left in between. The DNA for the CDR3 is TGTGCCATCAGTGCCGCTTTTGGGAGGGGGAAAGAGACCCAGTACTTC. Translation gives CAISAAFGRGKETQYF.

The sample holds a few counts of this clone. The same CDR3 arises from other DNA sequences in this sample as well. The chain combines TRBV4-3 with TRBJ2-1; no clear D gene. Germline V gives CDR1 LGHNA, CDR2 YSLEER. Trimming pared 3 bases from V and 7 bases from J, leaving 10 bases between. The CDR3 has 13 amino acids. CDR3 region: CASSQELANEQFF. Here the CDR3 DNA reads TGCGCCAGCAGCCAGGAACTGGCGAATGAGCAGTTCTTC.

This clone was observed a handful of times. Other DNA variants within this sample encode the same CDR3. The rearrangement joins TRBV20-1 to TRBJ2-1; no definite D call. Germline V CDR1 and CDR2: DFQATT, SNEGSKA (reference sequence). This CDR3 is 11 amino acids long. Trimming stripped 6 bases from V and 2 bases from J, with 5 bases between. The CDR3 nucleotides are TGCAGTGCCCCCACCTACAATGAGCAGTTCTTC. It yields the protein CSAPTYNEQFF.

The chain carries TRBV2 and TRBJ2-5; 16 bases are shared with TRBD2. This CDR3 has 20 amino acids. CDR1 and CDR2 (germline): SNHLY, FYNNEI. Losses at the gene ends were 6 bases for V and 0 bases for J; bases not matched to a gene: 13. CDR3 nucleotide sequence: TGTGCCAGCAGAGGCCTTATGGGACTAGCGGGGGGGACGTACCAAGAGACCCAGTACTTC. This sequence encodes CASRGLMGLAGGTYQETQYF.

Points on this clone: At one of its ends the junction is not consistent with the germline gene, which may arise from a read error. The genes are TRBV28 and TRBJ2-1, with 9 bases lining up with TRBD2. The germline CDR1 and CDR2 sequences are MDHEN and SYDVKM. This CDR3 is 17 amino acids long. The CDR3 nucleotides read TGTCCCAGCAGTCCCCTTTTCGGTAGCGGGAGATCGGTTGAGCAGTTCTTC. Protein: CPSSPLFGSGRSVEQFF.